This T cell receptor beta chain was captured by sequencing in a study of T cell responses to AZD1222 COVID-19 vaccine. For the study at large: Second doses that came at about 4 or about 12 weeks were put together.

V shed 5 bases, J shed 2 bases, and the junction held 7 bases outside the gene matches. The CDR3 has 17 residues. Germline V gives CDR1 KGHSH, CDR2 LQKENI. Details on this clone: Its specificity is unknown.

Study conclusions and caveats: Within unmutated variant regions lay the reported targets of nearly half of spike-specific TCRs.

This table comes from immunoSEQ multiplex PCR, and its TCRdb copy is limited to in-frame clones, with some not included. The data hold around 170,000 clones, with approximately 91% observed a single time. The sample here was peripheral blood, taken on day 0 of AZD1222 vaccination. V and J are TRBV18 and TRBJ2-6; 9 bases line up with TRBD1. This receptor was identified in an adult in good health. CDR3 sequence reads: CASSTQTGGTGANVLTF. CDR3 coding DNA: TGTGCCAGCTCAACACAGACAGGGGGAACTGGGGCCAACGTCCTGACTTTC.